This TCR beta chain was captured in a study of shared clonotypes between healthy human individuals. The germline V gene has CDR1 MDHEN and CDR2 SYDVKM. The CDR3 is 15 residues long. V shed 4 bases, J shed 5 bases, and the junction held 10 bases outside the gene matches. Those who donated were healthy HIV-negative adults, with no recent acute infections or vaccinations reported. Measured with immunoSEQ multiplex PCR; TCRdb has only the in-frame clones, and not every one. The sample consists of about 2 million clones, 85% to 95% of them appearing once. This sequence was found in a man between 18 and 35 years old in good health. Material for sequencing was naive CD4+ T cells sorted from blood. Subset specified: CD45RA+ positively selected. The chain links TRBV28 to TRBJ2-7; TRBD1 matches 8 bases. For the CDR3, the DNA is TGTGCCAGCAGTTCTCATACAGGGGGTTCGGACGAGCAGTACTTC. It yields the protein CASSSHTGGSDEQYF.